The text below deals with one TCR beta chain. The CDR3 has 12 amino acids. Germline V gene sequence: CDR1 LGHNA, CDR2 YSLEER. V dropped 4 bases and J dropped 5 bases, with 7 bases sitting between them. Clones were sequenced by immunoSEQ multiplex PCR, and TCRdb holds only the in-frame ones, with some missing. The repertoire holds under 75,000 clones, with under 95% as singletons. The data stem from a study of lymphopenia after photon versus proton radiotherapy. This chain connects TRBV4-3 to TRBJ2-3; D is unresolved. Source: peripheral blood, taken from a patient treated with photon-based radiotherapy. The TCR sequence derives from a woman aged 40 to 50 with cholangiocarcinoma. The CDR3 DNA follows: TGCGCCAGCAGCCGGAACCAAGATACGCAGTATTTT. The encoded protein is CASSRNQDTQYF.